This TCR beta chain was retrieved from a study of blood T cell repertoires in COVID-19. Study overall: Some COVID-19 samples were acute and others convalescent; all came from the United States, Italy and Spain. Sample material is recorded as cDNA or gDNA derived from T cells, B-cell-depleted T cells, or PBMCs.

CDR1 and CDR2 (germline): SGHNT, YENEEA. Trimming took 3 bases from V and 8 from J; bases not matched to a gene: 3. The CDR3 contains 13 residues. Per the original data handling: Estimates of nucleated cell counts were drawn from the amplification of reference gene primers. Measured with immunoSEQ multiplex PCR; TCRdb has only the in-frame clones, and not every one. V, J and clone size derive from that table, while D and trimming were established from the DNA sequence. The sample includes over 200,000 clones, around four fifths of them seen just once. This receptor was taken from a man at least 80 years old with acute or convalescent COVID-19. Specimen: peripheral blood. J is TRBJ2-1 and V is TRBV11-3; 8 bases fit TRBD1. The CDR3 sequence is CASSLGQVYEQFF. CDR3 sequence (DNA): TGTGCCAGCAGCTTGGGACAGGTCTATGAGCAGTTCTTC.